This T cell receptor beta chain is drawn from a study of T cell responses to AZD1222 COVID-19 vaccine. This clone has just one count. The antigen is undetermined. The CDR3 extends over 14 amino acids. Germline trimming cut 4 bases from V and 5 bases from J; bases unmatched to any gene: 5. Germline lookup yields CDR1 SGHRS and CDR2 YFSETQ. Overall study findings and caveats: White British ancestry dominated among donors, who included more females, and clonal diversity was possibly underestimated. Repertoire samples came only from after the peak T cell response. Seropositivity was recorded at baseline in only 6 or 7 AZD1222 recipients.

Assay: immunoSEQ multiplex PCR; the TCRdb copy retains only in-frame clones and omits some. Among about 92,000 clones listed, around 86% were seen once. The material was peripheral blood, obtained on day 0 of AZD1222 vaccination. The gene calls are TRBV5-1 and TRBJ2-7; 11 bases map to TRBD1. The sequence came from an adult in good health. This chain's CDR3 is CASSRDRGSNEQYF. The CDR3 DNA is TGCGCCAGCAGCCGGGACAGGGGGAGCAACGAGCAGTACTTC.